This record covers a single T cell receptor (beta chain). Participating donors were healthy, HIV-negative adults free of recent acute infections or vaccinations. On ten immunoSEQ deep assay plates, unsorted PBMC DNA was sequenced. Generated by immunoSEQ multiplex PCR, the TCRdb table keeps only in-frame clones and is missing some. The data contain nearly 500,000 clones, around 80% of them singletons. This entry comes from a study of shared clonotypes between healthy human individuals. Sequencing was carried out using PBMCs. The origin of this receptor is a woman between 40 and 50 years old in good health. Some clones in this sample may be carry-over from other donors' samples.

The CDR3 DNA is TGTGCCAGCAGGGGGGAGGGGCTAGTGTACGAGCAGTACTTC. This codes for CASRGEGLVYEQYF. V is TRBV2 and J is TRBJ2-7, with 7 bases fitting TRBD2. The germline gives CDR1 SNHLY, CDR2 FYNNEI. CDR3 size: 14 residues. Unmatched junction bases numbered 9, after V lost 6 bases and J lost 4 bases.